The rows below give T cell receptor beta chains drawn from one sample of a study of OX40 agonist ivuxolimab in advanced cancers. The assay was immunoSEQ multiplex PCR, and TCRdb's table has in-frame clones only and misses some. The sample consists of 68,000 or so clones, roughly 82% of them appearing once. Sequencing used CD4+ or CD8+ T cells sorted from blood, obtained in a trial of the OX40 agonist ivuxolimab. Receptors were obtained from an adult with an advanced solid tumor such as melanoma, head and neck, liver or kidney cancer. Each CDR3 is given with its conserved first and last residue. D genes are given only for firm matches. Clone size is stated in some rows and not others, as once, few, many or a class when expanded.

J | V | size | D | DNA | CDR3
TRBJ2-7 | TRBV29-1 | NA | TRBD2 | TGCAGCGTTGCCGGGACTAGTCTGGACGAGCAGTACTTC | CSVAGTSLDEQYF
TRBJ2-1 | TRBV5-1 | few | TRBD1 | TGCGCCAGCAGCTTGATGGGGCGGCGGGACAGGGAAGTCTACAATGAGCAGTTCTTC | CASSLMGRRDREVYNEQFF
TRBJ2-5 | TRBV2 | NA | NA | TGTGCCAGCAGTGAGTCGACAGCTTCGGGGACCCAGTACTTC | CASSESTASGTQYF
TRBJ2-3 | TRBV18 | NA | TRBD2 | TGTGCCAGCTCACCCCCCCGGGGGGAAGACACAGATACGCAGTATTTT | CASSPPRGEDTDTQYF
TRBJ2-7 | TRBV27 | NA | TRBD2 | TGTGCCAGCAGTCAAACCCTAGCGGGGGAGCAGTACTTC | CASSQTLAGEQYF
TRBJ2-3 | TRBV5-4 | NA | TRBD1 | TGTGCCAGCAGCTTTTTCAAGGGGGCGGGAGATACGCAGTATTTT | CASSFFKGAGDTQYF
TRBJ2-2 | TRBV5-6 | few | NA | TGTGCCAGCAGCCCCTTGGGTAGCGCCGAGGGAGGCACCGGGGAGCTGTTTTTT | CASSPLGSAEGGTGELFF
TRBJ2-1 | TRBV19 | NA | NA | TGTGCCAGCGCTCCCTCAGTAAGGGCCTACAATGAGCAGTTCTTC | CASAPSVRAYNEQFF
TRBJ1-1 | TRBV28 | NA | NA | TGTGCCAGCACTCGATGGGCCACCGCAGAAGCTTTCTTT | CASTRWATAEAFF
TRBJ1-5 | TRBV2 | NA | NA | TGTGCCAGCAGTGATAGGCAGGGTGCAGATCAGCCCCAGCATTTT | CASSDRQGADQPQHF
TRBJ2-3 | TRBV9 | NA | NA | TGTGCCAGCAGCGCCGCGGGACTCTCGGAAGATACGCAGTATTTT | CASSAAGLSEDTQYF
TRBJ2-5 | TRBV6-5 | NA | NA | TGTGCCAGCAGTTATGGATTCGAGGAAACAGAGACCCAGTACTTC | CASSYGFEETETQYF
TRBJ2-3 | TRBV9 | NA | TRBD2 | TGTGCCAGCAGCGAGGGACTAGCGGGGCTCCCGCAGTATTTT | CASSEGLAGLPQYF
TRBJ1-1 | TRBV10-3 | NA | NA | TGTGCCATCAGTGAGTCGATCCCGACAATTGAAGCTTTCTTT | CAISESIPTIEAFF
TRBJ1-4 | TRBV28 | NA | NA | TGTGCCATTACCAGGGCGGGGGGCACTAATGAAAAACTGTTTTTT | CAITRAGGTNEKLFF
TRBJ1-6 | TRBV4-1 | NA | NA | TGCGCCAGCAGCCAAGATCTGGGACTGGTTTCGCGACCCCTCCACTTT | CASSQDLGLVSRPLHF
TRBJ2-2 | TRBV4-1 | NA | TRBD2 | TGCGCCAGCAGCCAAGATGGACTAGCGGGGGTGACCGGGGAGCTGTTTTTT | CASSQDGLAGVTGELFF
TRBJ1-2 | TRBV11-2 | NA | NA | TGTGCCAGCAGCTCTCTAGCGGGCGTCTATGGCTACACCTTC | CASSSLAGVYGYTF
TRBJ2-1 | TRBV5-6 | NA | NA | TGTGCCAGCAGGCCTCGGGGCGGGACCTACAATGAGCAGTTCTTC | CASRPRGGTYNEQFF
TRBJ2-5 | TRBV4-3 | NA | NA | TGCGCCCCCGACACGGCGAATGCAAAAGAGACCCAGTACTTC | CAPDTANAKETQYF
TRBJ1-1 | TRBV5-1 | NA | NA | TGCGCCAGCAGCTTGGTCTCACGGCTTAACACTGAAGCTTTCTTT | CASSLVSRLNTEAFF
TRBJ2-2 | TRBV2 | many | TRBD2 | TGTGCCAGCACTAGCGGGCCCACCGGGGAGCTGTTTTTT | CASTSGPTGELFF
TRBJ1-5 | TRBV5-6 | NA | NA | TGTGCCAGCAGCTTGGGCAATCAGCCCCAGCATTTT | CASSLGNQPQHF